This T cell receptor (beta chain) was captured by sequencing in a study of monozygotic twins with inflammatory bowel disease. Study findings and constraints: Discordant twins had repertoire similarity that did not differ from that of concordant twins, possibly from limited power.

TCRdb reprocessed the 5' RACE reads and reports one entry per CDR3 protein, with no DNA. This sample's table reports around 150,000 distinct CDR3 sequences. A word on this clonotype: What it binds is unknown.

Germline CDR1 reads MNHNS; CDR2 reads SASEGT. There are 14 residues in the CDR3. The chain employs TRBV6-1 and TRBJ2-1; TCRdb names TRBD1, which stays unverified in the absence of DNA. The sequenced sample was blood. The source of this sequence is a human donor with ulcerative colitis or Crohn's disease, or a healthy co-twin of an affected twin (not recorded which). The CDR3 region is CASSEGDGGGEQFF.